This T cell receptor (beta chain) came from a study of metastatic and nonmetastatic thyroid tumors. Study context: Peripheral blood and tumor or nodule samples from malignant and benign thyroid patients were compared.

TCRdb redid the clone calls on the PCR reads using MiXCR. The data show 20,000 to 30,000 clones, approximately 20% seen once. Trimming took off 5 bases at V and 2 bases at J, with 3 bases between the two ends. The CDR3 contains 11 residues. In regard to this clone: No antigen is known for it.

Patients were all untreated before their thyroid surgery. Findings and caveats of the study: Across blood and tumor, TCR beta diversity in malignant thyroid tumors was reportedly significantly higher than in benign nodules.

Sequenced material: blood. The TCR originated in a female donor with papillary thyroid cancer or a benign thyroid nodule (not recorded which). Some clones in this sample may be carry-over from other donors' samples. V usage is TRBV12-3 or TRBV12-4 and J usage is TRBJ2-5, with unresolved D. The CDR3 DNA follows: TGTGCCAGCAGTAAGCAAGAGACCCAGTACTTC. It codes for CASSKQETQYF.